This T cell receptor beta chain was profiled in a study of glioma-infiltrating T cells. Germline CDR1 is MNHEY and CDR2 is SMNVEV (reference sequence). J lost 8 bases, V lost 0 bases, and 7 bases had no gene match. CDR3 size: 16 residues. The sample holds many counts of this clonotype. TCR alpha and beta CDR3 regions were amplified from RNA using iRepertoire nested multiplex PCR. Using its own MiXCR run on the multiplex PCR reads, TCRdb lists one record per CDR3 protein. The repertoire has around 99,000 distinct CDR3 sequences, less than 30% of them found once; the top ten carry about a third. The TCR sequence derives from a human donor with low-grade glioma or glioblastoma, undergoing nonglioma brain surgery, or in good health (not recorded which). Material for sequencing was glioma tissue, nonneoplastic brain tissue, or PBMCs (not recorded which). The V and J genes are TRBV27 and TRBJ1-4; TRBD1 matches 9 bases. The CDR3 bases are TGTGCCAGCAGTTTATCCCCGGGACAGGGAGGAGAAAAACTGTTTTTT. This translates into CASSLSPGQGGEKLFF.